The 13 T cell receptor beta chains in this list originate from one sample, sequenced in a study of T cells in tuberculosis. Some clones are missing from TCRdb's copy, which holds only in-frame ones; the method was immunoSEQ multiplex PCR. The data contain about 30,000 clones, 80% to 95% of them singletons. This sample's time point: new active TB diagnosis, blood taken before or within 7 days of starting treatment. The sequencing here drew on PBMCs, taken at tuberculosis diagnosis. All receptors derive from an adult with tuberculosis.

The chain recombines TRBV30 with TRBJ2-7; D uncertain. The CDR3 covers 12 residues. V dropped 2 bases and J dropped 3 bases, with 8 bases sitting between them. Germline CDR1 reads GTSNPN; CDR2 reads SVGIG (reference sequence). CDR3 amino acids: CAWSRPYYEQYF. CDR3 nucleotides: TGTGCCTGGAGTCGTCCTTACTACGAGCAGTACTTC. The full variable domain, in which reference TRBV30 and TRBJ2-7 provide the parts outside the CDR3, is SQTIHQWPATLVQPVGSPLSLECTVEGTSNPNLYWYRQAAGRGLQLLFYSVGIGQISSEVPQNLSASRPQDRQFILSSKKLLLSDSGFYLCAWSRPYYEQYFGPGTRLTVT.

V gene TRBV4-3 combines with J gene TRBJ2-7, with 7 bases aligning to TRBD1. This CDR3 contains 15 residues. Germline loops: CDR1 LGHNA, CDR2 YSLEER. V gave up 2 bases and J gave up 2 bases; unmatched junction bases: 6. The CDR3 coding sequence is TGCGCCAGCAGCCAACTTCGACAGGGTGCCTACGAGCAGTACTTC. It is translated as CASSQLRQGAYEQYF.

The chain couples TRBV19 to TRBJ2-6; D possibly corresponds to TRBD1 (5 bases). In germline, CDR1 is LNHDA, CDR2 SQIVND (reference sequence). This CDR3 contains 18 residues. Trimming shortened V by 3 bases and J by 0 bases, and 15 bases separated the two germline ends. The CDR3 DNA is TGTGCCAGTAGTATTTATTCAGGGTCACGCTCTGGGGCCAACGTCCTGACTTTC. Amino acid sequence: CASSIYSGSRSGANVLTF.

This chain uses TRBV5-8 with TRBJ2-1, with 13 bases lining up with TRBD2. Germline trimming cut 0 bases from V and 8 bases from J; bases unmatched to any gene: 8. Germline V gene lookup returns CDR1 SGHTS and CDR2 YDEGEE. The CDR3 contains 17 residues. The CDR3 protein is CASSLGKLAGGPDEQFF. CDR3 sequence (DNA): TGTGCCAGCAGCTTGGGGAAACTAGCGGGGGGGCCGGATGAGCAGTTCTTC.

J is TRBJ2-7 and V is TRBV25-1, with a possible D match to TRBD1 (7 bases). CDR1 and CDR2 (germline): MGHDK, SYGVNS. The length of the CDR3 is 15 residues. V was shortened by 4 bases and J by 3 bases, with 16 bases between the two germline ends. The CDR3 here is CASSGRDSVLYEQYF. The CDR3 DNA is TGTGCCAGCAGTGGGAGGGACAGCGTCCTCTACGAGCAGTACTTC.

The chain couples TRBV4-1 to TRBJ1-6, with 7 bases lining up with TRBD1. CDR3 size: 17 residues. The V segment lost 1 base and the J segment 6 bases; nucleotides outside the gene matches: 9. CDR1 MGHRA and CDR2 YSYEKL come from the germline V gene. CDR3 sequence reads: CASSQGAPRGRNSPLHF. The CDR3 region has the DNA TGCGCCAGCAGCCAAGGCGCCCCGAGGGGGCGTAATTCACCCCTCCACTTT.

The chain couples TRBV10-2 to TRBJ1-2; the D is unclear. Trimming stripped 2 bases from V and 3 bases from J, with 7 bases between. Germline V gives CDR1 WSHSY, CDR2 SAAADI. This CDR3 has 13 residues. The CDR3 DNA reads TGCGCCAGCAGTGAGCTCGGGTACTATGGCTACACCTTC. Protein sequence: CASSELGYYGYTF.

The CDR3 is CASSVEGLFRPQHF. As DNA, the CDR3 is TGTGCCAGCAGTGTTGAGGGTCTATTCCGCCCCCAGCATTTT. The genes are TRBV28 and TRBJ1-5; D gene uncertain. This CDR3 spans 14 amino acids. Germline CDR1 MDHEN, CDR2 SYDVKM. The V end was cut by 5 bases, the J end by 10 bases, with 18 bases between.

The chain is built from TRBV27 and TRBJ1-5; TRBD1 matches 8 bases. This CDR3 contains 16 residues. In germline, CDR1 is MNHEY, CDR2 SMNVEV (reference sequence). V gave up 6 bases and J gave up 2 bases; unmatched junction bases: 9. CDR3 protein: CASRPKTGEGNQPQHF. As DNA, the CDR3 is TGTGCCAGCAGACCTAAGACAGGGGAGGGCAATCAGCCCCAGCATTTT.

The rearrangement uses TRBV4-2 and TRBJ1-1, with 7 positions matching TRBD1. J lost 8 bases, V lost 4 bases, and 4 bases had no gene match. The CDR3 spans 12 residues. Germline V CDR1 and CDR2: LGHNA, YNFKEQ. CDR3 loop: CASSPGTVEAFF. The DNA for the CDR3 is TGTGCCAGCAGCCCCGGGACAGTAGAAGCTTTCTTT.

V and J are TRBV27 and TRBJ1-6; no definite D call. CDR3 length: 15 amino acids. Trimming removed 1 base from V and 6 bases from J, with 10 bases in between. Germline loops: CDR1 MNHEY, CDR2 SMNVEV (reference sequence). The CDR3 DNA reads TGTGCCAGCAGTTTATACGCACAAAGTAATTCACCCCTCCACTTT. This gives the protein CASSLYAQSNSPLHF.

CDR3 sequence reads: CASSIEAGLGQPQHF. CDR3 sequence (DNA): TGTGCCAGTAGTATAGAAGCAGGGCTGGGTCAGCCCCAGCATTTT. This rearrangement joins TRBV19 to TRBJ1-5, with a possible D match to TRBD1 (5 bases). Germline CDR1 LNHDA, CDR2 SQIVND (reference sequence). The CDR3 is 15 residues long. Trimming removed 0 bases from V and 6 bases from J, with 12 bases in between. The variable domain in full, completed from reference TRBV19 and TRBJ1-5, reads DGGITQSPKYLFRKEGQNVTLSCEQNLNHDAMYWYRQDPGQGLRLIYYSQIVNDFQKGDIAEGYSVSREKKESFPLTVTSAQKNPTAFYLCASSIEAGLGQPQHFGDGTRLSIL.

V gene TRBV15 combines with J gene TRBJ2-7; D possibly corresponds to TRBD1 (5 bases). This CDR3 spans 13 amino acids. The germline V and J ends were trimmed by 3 bases and 2 bases, with 8 bases remaining between them. The germline gives CDR1 LNHNV, CDR2 YYDKDF (reference sequence). The DNA for the CDR3 is TGTGCCACCAGCAGGTGGGGCACCTACGAGCAGTACGTC. It yields the protein CATSRWGTYEQYV.